This T cell receptor beta chain emerged from a study of shared clonotypes between healthy human individuals. The protocol was immunoSEQ multiplex PCR, while the TCRdb copy is restricted to in-frame clones and leaves out a portion. Found here are approximately 510,000 clones, 79% of them singletons; the top ten hold approximately 12%. Germline values: CDR1 MGHRA, CDR2 YSYEKL. V lost 2 bases and J 4 bases, leaving 15 bases between the germline ends. The CDR3 sequence is 16 residues long. The receptor was derived from a woman in her forties in good health. Some clones in this sample may be carry-over from other donors' samples. This rearrangement joins TRBV4-1 to TRBJ2-1, with D perhaps matching TRBD2 (6 bases). What was sequenced was PBMCs. The CDR3 sequence is CASSQRRAEPYNEQFF. The CDR3 DNA is TGCGCCAGCAGCCAACGGAGGGCGGAGCCTTACAATGAGCAGTTCTTC.